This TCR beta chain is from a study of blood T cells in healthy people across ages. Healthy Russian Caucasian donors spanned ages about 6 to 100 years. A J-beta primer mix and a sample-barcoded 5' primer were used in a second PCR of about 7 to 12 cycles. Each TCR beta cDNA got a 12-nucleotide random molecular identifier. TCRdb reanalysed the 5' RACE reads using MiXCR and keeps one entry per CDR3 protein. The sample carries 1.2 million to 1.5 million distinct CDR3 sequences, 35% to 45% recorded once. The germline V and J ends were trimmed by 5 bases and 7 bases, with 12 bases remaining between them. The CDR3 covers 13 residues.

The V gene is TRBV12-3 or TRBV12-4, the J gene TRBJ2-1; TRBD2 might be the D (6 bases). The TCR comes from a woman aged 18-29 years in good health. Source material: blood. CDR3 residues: CASSVLEGNEQFF. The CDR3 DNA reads TGTGCCAGCAGTGTCCTGGAGGGGAATGAGCAGTTCTTC.